What follows are 3 T cell receptor beta chains derived from one specimen sequenced in a study of blood T cell repertoires in COVID-19. The table came from immunoSEQ multiplex PCR; TCRdb's copy has only in-frame clones and leaves some out. The sample holds hundreds of thousands of clones, around 89% seen once. Material for sequencing was peripheral blood. Receptors were obtained from a woman in her thirties with acute or convalescent COVID-19.

The chain links TRBV6-2 or TRBV6-3 to TRBJ2-1; TRBD2 is a possible D gene (6 bases). Germline values: CDR1 MNHEY, CDR2 SVGEGT. V lost 4 bases and J 8 bases, leaving 15 bases between the germline ends. The CDR3 covers 14 residues. CDR3: CASSSPTSNYEQFF. The CDR3, as DNA: TGTGCCAGCAGTTCCCCGACTAGTAACTATGAGCAGTTCTTC.

The genes are TRBV3-1 (or the pseudogene TRBV3-2) and TRBJ2-7; 9 bases agree with TRBD2. CDR1 is LGHDT, CDR2 YNNKEL, per germline (reference sequence). The CDR3 contains 15 residues. V dropped 1 base and J dropped 6; count of bases not matched to a gene: 7. The CDR3 DNA reads as TGTGCCAGCAGCCAAGTAGGCGGGGGGGCTAGCGAGCAGTACTTC. Translating it yields CASSQVGGGASEQYF.

The rearrangement links TRBV13 to TRBJ2-3; 13 bases align to TRBD2. This CDR3 has 17 amino acids. Trimming at V came to 5 bases and at J to 0 bases, leaving 5 bases not matched to a gene. Per germline, CDR1 PRHDT and CDR2 FYEKMQ (reference sequence). CDR3 region: CASSPRTSGGSTDTQYF. For the CDR3, the DNA is TGTGCCAGCAGCCCGAGGACTAGCGGGGGAAGCACAGATACGCAGTATTTT.